Following are 22 T cell receptor beta chains from one sample sequenced in a study of blood T cells in healthy people across ages. The use of a sample-barcoded 5' primer and a J-beta primer mix characterized a second PCR of about 7 to 12 cycles. TCRdb ran MiXCR on the 5' RACE reads and lists one entry per CDR3 protein. In the table there are about 580,000 distinct CDR3 sequences, 45% to 55% of which are singletons. Sequenced material: blood. All receptors derive from an elderly man in good health.

The V call is TRBV6-6, the J call TRBJ1-2; D possibly corresponds to TRBD1 (6 bases). Between the trimmed V and J ends, which lost 1 base and 7 bases, there was a span of 13 bases. Germline CDR1 MNHNY, CDR2 SVGAGI (reference sequence). This CDR3 has 14 amino acids. The CDR3 spells CASSYYRDESGYTF. DNA for the CDR3: TGTGCCAGCAGTTACTACAGGGATGAGAGTGGCTACACCTTC.

V is TRBV7-9 and J is TRBJ2-7; no definite D call. V lost 0 bases, J lost 5 bases, and 11 bases lay in between. The germline CDR1 and CDR2 sequences are SEHNR and FQNEAQ (reference sequence). The length of the CDR3 is 14 residues. CDR3 DNA sequence: TGTGCCAGCAGCTTAGCGTTCGTCCGGGACGAGCAGTACTTC. Translated, it gives CASSLAFVRDEQYF.

V is TRBV5-1 and J is TRBJ2-5; the D gene could be TRBD1 or TRBD2 (5 bases each). The length of the CDR3 is 15 residues. V was clipped by 0 bases and J by 4 bases, with 13 bases between them. CDR1 SGHRS and CDR2 YFSETQ come from the germline V gene. In nucleotides, the CDR3 is TGCGCCAGCAGCTTGGCCCGAGGGGTCTCAGAGACCCAGTACTTC. This translates into CASSLARGVSETQYF. Based on the CDR3 plus reference TRBV5-1 and TRBJ2-5, the full variable domain is KAGVTQTPRYLIKTRGQQVTLSCSPISGHRSVSWYQQTPGQGLQFLFEYFSETQRNKGNFPGRFSGRQFSNSRSEMNVSTLELGDSALYLCASSLARGVSETQYFGPGTRLLVL.

The V call is TRBV20-1, the J call TRBJ1-2; 8 bases match TRBD1. CDR1 is DFQATT and CDR2 is SNEGSKA in the germline V gene (reference sequence). This CDR3 contains 16 residues. The ends lost 0 bases at V and 6 bases at J; junction bases unmatched: 12. The CDR3 sequence: CSARDPVAGGGNGYTF. The CDR3 DNA reads as TGCAGTGCTAGAGATCCCGTGGCAGGGGGCGGAAATGGCTACACCTTC.

The chain couples TRBV7-2 to TRBJ2-5; no definite D call. The CDR3 runs 14 residues. Germline V CDR1 and CDR2: SGHTA, FQGNSA. The V and J ends lost 1 base and 1 base respectively, with 7 bases between them. For the CDR3, the DNA is TGTGCCAGCAGCTTAGGGCCAGCCCAAGAGACCCAGTACTTC. This gives the protein CASSLGPAQETQYF.

This rearrangement joins TRBV6-1 to TRBJ2-7; 7 bases map to TRBD1. V lost 8 bases, J lost 2 bases, and 6 bases stayed unmatched. Germline V lookup: CDR1 MNHNS, CDR2 SASEGT. The CDR3 length is 13 residues. The CDR3 nucleotides are TGTGCCAGCGAGGGGACAGTTACCTACGAGCAGTACTTC. This translates into CASEGTVTYEQYF.

The sample holds one count of this clonotype. V and J are TRBV7-2 and TRBJ2-3; tentatively, D is TRBD1 (6 bases). The CDR3 loop spans 16 amino acids. The germline V gene has CDR1 SGHTA and CDR2 FQGNSA. Deletions cut 4 bases from V and 2 bases from J, with 16 bases between. Written as DNA, the CDR3 is TGTGCCAGCAGCTACGGACAGAACCTTTACACAGATACGCAGTATTTT. It yields the protein CASSYGQNLYTDTQYF.

The V and J genes are TRBV20-1 and TRBJ2-3; D perhaps matches TRBD2 (6 bases). CDR1 and CDR2 (germline): DFQATT, SNEGSKA (reference sequence). The CDR3 loop spans 14 amino acids. The germline V and J ends were trimmed by 6 bases and 2 bases, with 15 bases remaining between them. The CDR3 DNA reads TGCAGTGCCCCACTAGCTTTCCTCACAGATACGCAGTATTTT. Its translation: CSAPLAFLTDTQYF.

The rearrangement joins TRBV4-2 to TRBJ2-1; possibly TRBD2 for D (6 bases). The CDR3 length is 14 residues. Germline CDR1 LGHNA, CDR2 YNFKEQ. Trimming removed 4 bases from V and 3 bases from J, with 10 bases in between. This CDR3 is CASSPGDFYNEQFF. CDR3 DNA: TGTGCCAGCAGCCCCGGGGACTTCTACAATGAGCAGTTCTTC.

The chain recombines TRBV10-3 with TRBJ2-1, with TRBD2 identical over 11 bases. This CDR3 comprises 14 residues. V lost 6 bases and J lost 8; bases outside the gene matches: 6. CDR1 is ENHRY, CDR2 SYGVKD, per germline. The CDR3 DNA is TGTGCCATCAGAAGACTAGCGGGAACCGATGAGCAGTTCTTC. It yields the protein CAIRRLAGTDEQFF.

For this clonotype: One end of the junction varies from germline; a read error may be responsible. The V call is TRBV27, the J call TRBJ2-4, with D maybe TRBD2 (6 bases). The CDR3 has 13 residues. Germline assignment: CDR1 MNHEY and CDR2 SMNVEV (reference sequence). The CDR3 sequence is CASRGGSKTIQYF. The CDR3 coding sequence is TGTGCCAGCAGGGGAGGATCCAAAACCATTCAGTACTTC.

This chain joins TRBV24-1 and TRBJ1-2; 8 bases are a match to TRBD1. With 3 bases clipped from V and 6 bases from J, the junction kept 5 bases outside the gene matches. Germline CDR1 reads KGHDR; CDR2 reads SFDVKD. The CDR3 runs to 14 residues. The CDR3 region is CATSDGQGYDGYTF. Here the CDR3 DNA reads TGTGCCACCAGTGATGGACAGGGTTACGATGGCTACACCTTC.

The chain has TRBV27 and TRBJ2-7, with D possibly matching TRBD1 (5 bases). CDR3 length equals 16 residues. V was trimmed by 3 bases and J by 3 bases, leaving 18 bases between them. Germline V gene data show CDR1 as MNHEY and CDR2 as SMNVEV (reference sequence). The CDR3 here is CASSFTGSLGFYEQYF. The DNA for the CDR3 is TGTGCCAGCAGTTTCACAGGCTCCTTAGGATTCTACGAGCAGTACTTC.

This clonotype was recorded once. This chain links TRBV5-1 with TRBJ2-1; 8 positions match TRBD2. The germline gives CDR1 SGHRS, CDR2 YFSETQ. After removal of 0 bases from V and 6 bases from J, the junction contained 5 bases not matched to a gene. The CDR3 has 15 residues. The CDR3 here is CASSLVTSGSNEQFF. The DNA of the CDR3 is TGCGCCAGCAGCTTGGTCACTAGCGGAAGCAATGAGCAGTTCTTC.

The chain couples TRBV7-9 to TRBJ2-5; 9 bases agree with TRBD1. The CDR3 runs 15 residues. The V gene end was trimmed by 5 bases and the J gene end by 5 bases; junction bases not matched to a gene: 9. Germline V CDR1 and CDR2: SEHNR, FQNEAQ (reference sequence). CDR3 in DNA: TGTGCCAGCAGCCCCCGGGACAGGGTGGGGGAGACCCAGTACTTC. This gives the protein CASSPRDRVGETQYF. The full variable domain, with the rest looked up from reference TRBV7-9 and TRBJ2-5, is DTGVSQNPRHKITKRGQNVTFRCDPISEHNRLYWYRQTLGQGPEFLTYFQNEAQLEKSRLLSDRFSAERPKGSFSTLEIQRTEQGDSAMYLCASSPRDRVGETQYFGPGTRLLVL.

A few counts support this clonotype. V and J are TRBV20-1 and TRBJ2-5; 8 bases line up with TRBD1. The V segment lost 5 bases and the J segment 5 bases; nucleotides outside the gene matches: 10. There are 14 residues in the CDR3. Per germline, CDR1 DFQATT and CDR2 SNEGSKA (reference sequence). The CDR3, as DNA: TGCAGTGCTGGGACAGGCCCGCAAGGGGAGACCCAGTACTTC. Its protein product is CSAGTGPQGETQYF.

The gene calls are TRBV5-1 and TRBJ1-6, with D maybe TRBD1 (6 bases). Germline loops: CDR1 SGHRS, CDR2 YFSETQ. V lost 3 bases to trimming and J lost 8 bases, with 15 bases between them. This CDR3 comprises 15 residues. CDR3 residues: CASSSDRQPYSPLHF. CDR3 sequence (DNA): TGCGCCAGCAGCTCCGACAGGCAGCCTTATTCACCCCTCCACTTT.

This clonotype has just a few counts. DNA for the CDR3: TGTGCCAGCAGGGGGACTTTTCAAAGGATCCACAATGAGCAGTTCTTC. Translating gives CASRGTFQRIHNEQFF. This sequence joins TRBV25-1 and TRBJ2-1; tentatively, D is TRBD2 (6 bases). Germline CDR1 and CDR2: MGHDK and SYGVNS. Deletions cut 6 bases from V and 5 bases from J, with 20 bases between. The CDR3 contains 16 residues.

The V call is TRBV2, the J call TRBJ2-6, with D unclear. The V end lost 7 bases, the J end lost 0 bases, and 10 bases lay between the germline ends. Germline lookup yields CDR1 SNHLY and CDR2 FYNNEI. This CDR3 comprises 15 residues. The CDR3 DNA is TGTGCCAGCAAGGTGGAGAGCTCTGGGGCCAACGTCCTGACTTTC. This translates into CASKVESSGANVLTF.

The chain has TRBV6-6 and TRBJ2-7; a weak D match, TRBD2 (5 bases). The ends were cut back, 0 bases at V and 4 bases at J, with 13 bases in the middle. This CDR3 contains 15 residues. The germline CDR1 and CDR2 sequences are MNHNY and SVGAGI (reference sequence). CDR3 DNA sequence: TGTGCCAGCAGTTACTCGGTAGGGAGATCGTACGAGCAGTACTTC. Its translation: CASSYSVGRSYEQYF.

The V and J genes are TRBV6-2 or TRBV6-3 and TRBJ2-5, with a tentative D call TRBD2 (5 bases). Germline V gene lookup returns CDR1 MNHEY and CDR2 SVGEGT. The V end lost 7 bases, the J end lost 7 bases, and 19 bases lay between the germline ends. This CDR3 contains 14 residues. The CDR3 loop is CASTYDGQRLTQYF. The CDR3 DNA reads as TGTGCCAGCACCTACGATGGGCAGCGGTTGACCCAGTACTTC.

This clonotype was found a few times. The V gene is TRBV3-1, the J gene TRBJ2-3, with D possibly matching TRBD2 (5 bases). Looked up from germline, CDR1 is LGHDT and CDR2 is YNNKEL (reference sequence). V was pared by 4 bases and J by 6 bases, with 14 bases between. The CDR3 is 14 amino acids. The CDR3 reads CASSLEGFSDTQYF. The CDR3 coding sequence is TGTGCCAGCAGCCTAGAGGGCTTCAGCGATACGCAGTATTTT.